These 27 T cell receptor beta chains originate from one sample sequenced in a study of T-cell reconstitution after alpha-beta-depleted transplantation in children. Preparation of the TCRbeta library was carried out with unique molecular identifiers. TCRdb re-derived calls from the PCR reads in MiXCR, one entry per CDR3 protein. The table shows about 100,000 distinct CDR3 sequences, with about 6.8% occurring only once. The material sequenced was PBMCs, taken before TCRalphabeta/CD19-depleted stem cell transplant. Source of these receptors: a boy between 2 and 15 years old with acute lymphoblastic leukemia, due to receive a stem cell transplant.

V usage is TRBV10-2 and J usage is TRBJ1-5; possible D gene TRBD1, 5 bases. Germline loops: CDR1 WSHSY, CDR2 SAAADI. The CDR3 has 16 residues. Trimming pared 6 bases from V and 1 base from J, leaving 16 bases between. The CDR3 region is CASSSAFGGSNQPQHF. The CDR3 DNA follows: TGCGCCAGCAGCTCCGCGTTTGGGGGGAGCAATCAGCCCCAGCATTTT.

This clonotype was detected a few times. The V call is TRBV20-1, the J call TRBJ1-1; 7 positions match TRBD1. Germline trimming cut 1 base from V and 3 bases from J; bases unmatched to any gene: 5. The germline V gene has CDR1 DFQATT and CDR2 SNEGSKA (reference sequence). CDR3 length equals 14 residues. This chain's CDR3 is CSARAGGRYTEAFF. The CDR3 DNA sequence: TGCAGTGCTAGAGCAGGGGGACGGTACACTGAAGCTTTCTTT.

This clonotype has at least ten counts. This sequence joins TRBV27 and TRBJ2-7; 8 bases align to TRBD1. CDR1 and CDR2 (germline): MNHEY, SMNVEV (reference sequence). The CDR3 extends over 16 amino acids. V was clipped by 5 bases and J by 2 bases; unmatched bases: 11. The CDR3 DNA reads TGTGCCAGCAGTCCCAGACAGGGGATCTACCCCTACGAGCAGTACTTC. It specifies CASSPRQGIYPYEQYF.

V and J are TRBV6-1 and TRBJ2-2; 11 bases fit TRBD2. This CDR3 has 17 amino acids. CDR1 and CDR2 (germline): MNHNS, SASEGT. Trimming at V came to 5 bases and at J to 7 bases, leaving 12 bases not matched to a gene. The CDR3 region has the DNA TGTGCCAGCAGTCCTAGCGGGGGGACCAACTCTTACGGGGAGCTGTTTTTT. Its translation: CASSPSGGTNSYGELFF.

This clonotype turned up a few times. This chain connects TRBV27 to TRBJ1-1; D may be TRBD1 (5 bases). Germline V lookup: CDR1 MNHEY, CDR2 SMNVEV (reference sequence). The ends were cut back, 6 bases at V and 3 bases at J, with 11 bases in the middle. The CDR3 is 13 residues long. CDR3 loop: CASRKGLDTEAFF. DNA of the CDR3: TGTGCCAGCAGGAAGGGGCTAGACACTGAAGCTTTCTTT.

This clonotype came up many times. This sequence joins TRBV5-1 and TRBJ2-3; D remains unclear. The CDR3 loop spans 13 amino acids. CDR1 is SGHRS, CDR2 YFSETQ, per germline. V was clipped by 5 bases and J by 1 base, with 8 bases between them. This CDR3 reads CASSPKGTDTQYF. As DNA, the CDR3 is TGCGCCAGCAGTCCCAAGGGCACAGATACGCAGTATTTT.

This clonotype was recorded at least ten times. The chain is built from TRBV6-4 and TRBJ2-3; 13 nucleotides agree with TRBD2. V shed 3 bases, J shed 6 bases, and the junction held 0 bases outside the gene matches. This CDR3 contains 14 residues. Germline-derived CDR1 and CDR2 are MRHNA and SNTAGT. As DNA, the CDR3 is TGTGCCAGCAGTGAGGGACTAGCGGGGGATACGCAGTATTTT. Translating it yields CASSEGLAGDTQYF.

This clonotype was observed at least ten times. The V gene is TRBV24-1, the J gene TRBJ2-2; D not certain. V lost 1 base and J lost 5, with 7 bases in between. CDR1 and CDR2 from the germline V gene are KGHDR and SFDVKD. CDR3 length: 14 amino acids. CDR3 bases: TGTGCCACCAGTGATTTATGGGGAACCGGGGAGCTGTTTTTT. Protein product: CATSDLWGTGELFF.

This clonotype was detected a few times. This rearrangement joins TRBV27 to TRBJ2-2, with D possibly called TRBD1 or TRBD2 (6 bases each). Trimming removed 11 bases at V and 7 bases at J, with 17 bases between. This CDR3 spans 13 amino acids. Germline loops: CDR1 MNHEY, CDR2 SMNVEV (reference sequence). CDR3 loop: CASGGNQGGELFF. The CDR3 nucleotides read TGTGCCTCCGGGGGCAACCAGGGCGGGGAGCTGTTTTTT.

This clonotype came up many times. The chain uses TRBV7-8 and TRBJ2-1; D possibly corresponds to TRBD2 (6 bases). Deletions cut 5 bases from V and 6 bases from J, with 20 bases between. CDR3 length: 16 residues. Germline CDR1 and CDR2: SGHVS and FQNEAQ. The CDR3 coding sequence is TGTGCCAGCAGCGCAGTCCTAGCGAGTCCACTCAATGAGCAGTTCTTC. The encoded protein is CASSAVLASPLNEQFF.

This clonotype was counted ten times or more. The chain couples TRBV29-1 to TRBJ2-2, with a tentative D call TRBD2 (5 bases). This CDR3 has 14 amino acids. Germline V lookup: CDR1 SQVTM, CDR2 ANQGSEA. Trimming pared 0 bases from V and 5 bases from J, leaving 10 bases between. The CDR3 DNA follows: TGCAGCGTTGAAGAAGTCCGGGGAACCGGGGAGCTGTTTTTT. It encodes CSVEEVRGTGELFF.

This clonotype appeared many times. This chain connects TRBV3-1 to TRBJ1-1; D gene ambiguous. Germline CDR1 LGHDT, CDR2 YNNKEL (reference sequence). V dropped 0 bases and J dropped 3 bases, with 8 bases sitting between them. This CDR3 contains 14 residues. The CDR3 sequence: CASSQDGWDTEAFF. As DNA, the CDR3 is TGTGCCAGCAGCCAAGATGGGTGGGACACTGAAGCTTTCTTT. Variable domain in full (rest from reference TRBV3-1 and TRBJ1-1): DTAVSQTPKYLVTQMGNDKSIKCEQNLGHDTMYWYKQDSKKFLKIMFSYNNKELIINETVPNRFSPKSPDKAHLNLHINSLELGDSAVYFCASSQDGWDTEAFFGQGTRLTVV.

The chain links TRBV10-2 to TRBJ2-3; 7 nucleotides agree with TRBD1. The CDR3 loop spans 13 amino acids. The V and J ends lost 6 bases and 5 bases, in that order; junction bases with no gene match: 5. Germline values: CDR1 WSHSY, CDR2 SAAADI. DNA for the CDR3: TGCGCCAGCAGGCAGGGGGTAAGAGATACGCAGTATTTT. Residues: CASRQGVRDTQYF.

At least ten counts were recorded for this clonotype. The rearrangement joins TRBV11-2 to TRBJ2-3; 11 bases agree with TRBD1. The CDR3 spans 15 residues. Trimming cost V 7 bases and J 5 bases; bases outside gene matches: 8. Germline CDR1 is SGHAT and CDR2 is FQNNGV. The CDR3 nucleotides are TGTGCCAGCAACCTCCGGGACAGGGGGGGAGATACGCAGTATTTT. Its translation is CASNLRDRGGDTQYF.

This clonotype has a count of ten or more. The rearrangement uses TRBV5-1 and TRBJ1-5; D possibly corresponds to TRBD1 (6 bases). V was pared by 4 bases and J by 4 bases, with 15 bases between. The CDR3 spans 15 residues. Germline V lookup: CDR1 SGHRS, CDR2 YFSETQ. The CDR3 DNA sequence: TGCGCCAGCAGCCCTATAGGGGGGGAGAATCAGCCCCAGCATTTT. Translation: CASSPIGGENQPQHF.

This clonotype was recorded many times. The rearrangement joins TRBV7-2 to TRBJ2-1, with D uncertain. The CDR3 is 16 residues long. Germline V lookup: CDR1 SGHTA, CDR2 FQGNSA. V was trimmed by 1 base and J by 0 bases, leaving 10 bases between them. In DNA, the CDR3 is TGTGCCAGCAGCTTAGATGGCAGGTCCTCCTACAATGAGCAGTTCTTC. It translates to CASSLDGRSSYNEQFF.

This clonotype was picked up many times. The CDR3 sequence: CSAREEDQETQYF. Here the CDR3 DNA reads TGCAGTGCTAGAGAGGAGGACCAAGAGACCCAGTACTTC. V gene TRBV20-1 combines with J gene TRBJ2-5, with a possible D match to TRBD2 (5 bases). Germline CDR1 is DFQATT and CDR2 is SNEGSKA (reference sequence). The CDR3 consists of 13 residues. Trimming removed 0 bases at V and 0 bases at J, with 5 bases between.

This clonotype showed up many times. The genes are TRBV10-3 and TRBJ2-3; a possible D gene is TRBD1 (6 bases). The CDR3 totals 14 residues. Germline V lookup: CDR1 ENHRY, CDR2 SYGVKD. Trimming stripped 6 bases from V and 2 bases from J, with 12 bases between. CDR3 protein: CAIRGGPSTDTQYF. CDR3 sequence (DNA): TGTGCCATCAGAGGGGGACCCTCCACAGATACGCAGTATTTT.

Written as DNA, the CDR3 is TGTGCCAGCAGTTTAGAGGGACACTATAATTCACCCCTCCACTTT. It codes for CASSLEGHYNSPLHF. The chain recombines TRBV27 with TRBJ1-6; possibly TRBD1 for D (6 bases). Germline V gene lookup returns CDR1 MNHEY and CDR2 SMNVEV (reference sequence). V dropped 2 bases and J dropped 3 bases, with 8 bases sitting between them. This CDR3 contains 15 residues.

There are many counts of this clonotype. This chain links TRBV7-8 with TRBJ2-7; the D gene is possibly TRBD2 (5 bases). Trimming cost V 2 bases and J 6 bases, with 14 bases left between them. This CDR3 has 14 residues. The germline V gene encodes CDR1 SGHVS and CDR2 FQNEAQ. CDR3 region: CASSLNEGSLEQYF. CDR3 DNA: TGTGCCAGCAGCTTAAATGAGGGCTCTCTCGAGCAGTACTTC.

This chain uses TRBV27 with TRBJ2-3; 14 nucleotides line up with TRBD2. V lost 5 bases to trimming and J lost 2 bases; unmatched junction nucleotides: 3. CDR3 size: 16 residues. The V gene's germline CDR1 is MNHEY and CDR2 SMNVEV (reference sequence). CDR3 nucleotide sequence: TGTGCCAGCAGTCGACTAGCGGGGGGGTTCACAGATACGCAGTATTTT. It is translated as CASSRLAGGFTDTQYF.

This sequence joins TRBV3-1 and TRBJ1-5; 8 bases align to TRBD1. The germline CDR1 and CDR2 sequences are LGHDT and YNNKEL (reference sequence). J was trimmed by 6 bases and V by 1 base; bases with no gene match: 5. This CDR3 has 15 residues. The CDR3 region is CASSQAHRGSQPQHF. The CDR3 DNA is TGTGCCAGCAGCCAAGCGCACAGGGGGAGTCAGCCCCAGCATTTT.

This clonotype was seen at least ten times. V gene TRBV4-3 combines with J gene TRBJ2-1, with 13 bases matching TRBD2. CDR1 is LGHNA and CDR2 is YSLEER in the germline V gene. With 4 bases clipped from V and 5 bases from J, the junction kept 8 bases outside the gene matches. The CDR3 is 17 amino acids. The CDR3 spells CASSPTSGGASDNEQFF. DNA of the CDR3: TGCGCCAGCAGCCCCACTAGCGGGGGGGCCTCAGACAATGAGCAGTTCTTC.

The chain links TRBV7-2 to TRBJ2-7; 11 nucleotides line up with TRBD2. The CDR3 is 16 residues long. Germline V gives CDR1 SGHTA, CDR2 FQGNSA. V trimming: 5 bases; J trimming: 5 bases; junction bases outside the gene matches: 11. This CDR3 is CASSPVSGGAPHEQYF. The CDR3 region has the DNA TGTGCCAGCAGCCCGGTTAGCGGGGGGGCCCCCCACGAGCAGTACTTC.

This clonotype was picked up a small number of times. V and J are TRBV20-1 and TRBJ1-2; D not certain. V was pared by 4 bases and J by 4 bases, with 4 bases between. The CDR3 is made up of 10 amino acids. Germline-derived CDR1 and CDR2 are DFQATT and SNEGSKA (reference sequence). The chain's CDR3 is CSAKGYGYTF. The CDR3 DNA follows: TGCAGTGCTAAGGGCTATGGCTACACCTTC.

This clonotype was recorded a few times. V usage is TRBV9 and J usage is TRBJ2-1, with D unclear. The CDR3 has 18 residues. In germline, CDR1 is SGDLS, CDR2 YYNGEE. Trimming left V 1 base short and J 0 bases short, with 17 bases between. In DNA, the CDR3 is TGTGCCAGCAGCGTAAATTCTCGGGTCCCGAGCTCCTACAATGAGCAGTTCTTC. Translation gives CASSVNSRVPSSYNEQFF.

The table lists this clonotype with many counts. This chain uses TRBV20-1 with TRBJ1-6; D is uncertain. Germline CDR1 and CDR2: DFQATT and SNEGSKA (reference sequence). The CDR3 consists of 14 residues. Trimming pared 6 bases from V and 7 bases from J, leaving 16 bases between. CDR3 DNA: TGCAGTGCAGGCCCAGGTGATCCCAATTCACCCCTCCACTTT. Its translation is CSAGPGDPNSPLHF.